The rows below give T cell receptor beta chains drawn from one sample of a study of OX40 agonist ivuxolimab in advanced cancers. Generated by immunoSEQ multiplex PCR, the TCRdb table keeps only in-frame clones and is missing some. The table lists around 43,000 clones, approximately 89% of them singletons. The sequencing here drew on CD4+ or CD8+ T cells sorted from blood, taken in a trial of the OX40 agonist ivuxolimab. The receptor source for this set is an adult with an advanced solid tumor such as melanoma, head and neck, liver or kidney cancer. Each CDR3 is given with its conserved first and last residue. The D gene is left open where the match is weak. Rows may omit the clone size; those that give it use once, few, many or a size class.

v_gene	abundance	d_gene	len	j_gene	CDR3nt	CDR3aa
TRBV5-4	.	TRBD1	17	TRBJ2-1	TGTGCCAGCAGCGGGACAGTGGGACAGGCATACCCCGGTGAGCAGTTCTTC	CASSGTVGQAYPGEQFF
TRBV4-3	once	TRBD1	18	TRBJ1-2	TGCGCCAGCAGCCCAGACCTCGATTCCTTACAGGGGGCCGAGGGCTACACCTTC	CASSPDLDSLQGAEGYTF
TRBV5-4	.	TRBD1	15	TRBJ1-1	TGTGCCAGCAGCGGTGGACAGGTCCTGAACACTGAAGCTTTCTTT	CASSGGQVLNTEAFF
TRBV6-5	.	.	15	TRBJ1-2	TGTGCCAGCAGTTACACGACCCCCCTGACAGAGGACTACACCTTC	CASSYTTPLTEDYTF
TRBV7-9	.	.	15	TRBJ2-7	TGTGCCAGCAGCTTCACGACATCTGCCGGGTACGAGCAGTACTTC	CASSFTTSAGYEQYF
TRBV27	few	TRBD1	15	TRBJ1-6	TGTGCCAGCAGTTACCGGGACAGCGGCTATTCACCCCTCCACTTT	CASSYRDSGYSPLHF
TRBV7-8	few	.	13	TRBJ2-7	TGTGCCAGCAGCGCAACAGAGTTCTACGAGCAGTACTTC	CASSATEFYEQYF
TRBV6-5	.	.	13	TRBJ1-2	TGTGCCAGCAGTTACTTCGGGGCCTATGGCTACACCTTC	CASSYFGAYGYTF
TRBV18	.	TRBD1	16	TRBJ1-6	TGTGCCAGCTCACCTAACAGGGGGCCCGAAAGGGAGGCCCTCCACTTT	CASSPNRGPEREALHF
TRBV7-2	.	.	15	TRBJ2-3	TGTGCCAGCAGCCCTACAGGGAGCCCGGGGGATACGCAGTATTTT	CASSPTGSPGDTQYF
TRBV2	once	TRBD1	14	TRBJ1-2	TGTGCCAGCAGTGTGACAGGGGGTTACGACGGCTACACCTTC	CASSVTGGYDGYTF
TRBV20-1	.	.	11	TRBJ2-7	TGCAGTGCCTTAAAGGAGTACGAGCAGTACTTC	CSALKEYEQYF
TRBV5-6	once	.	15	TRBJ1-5	TGTGCCAGCAGCTATGGGACTTTTCCCCATCAGCCCCAGCATTTT	CASSYGTFPHQPQHF
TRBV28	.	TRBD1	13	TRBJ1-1	TGTGCCAGCAGTCAGACAGGGCGGGCTGAAGCTTTCTTT	CASSQTGRAEAFF
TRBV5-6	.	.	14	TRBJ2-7	TGTGCCAGCAGCTTGTCCGGAAGCTCCTACGAGCAGTACTTC	CASSLSGSSYEQYF
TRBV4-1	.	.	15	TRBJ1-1	TGCGCCAGCAGCCCGAGACGGACCATGAACACTGAAGCTTTCTTT	CASSPRRTMNTEAFF
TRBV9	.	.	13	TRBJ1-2	TGTGCCAGCAGCGAGGGATACAGCTATGGCTACACCTTC	CASSEGYSYGYTF
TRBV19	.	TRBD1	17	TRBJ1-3	TGTGCCAGTAGTATATCGGGACAGGGCCTCTCTGGAAACACCATATATTTT	CASSISGQGLSGNTIYF
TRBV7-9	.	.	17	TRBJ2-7	TGTGCCAGCAGCTTCCCCCTGCTTCAGACCGGATCCTACGAGCAGTACTTC	CASSFPLLQTGSYEQYF
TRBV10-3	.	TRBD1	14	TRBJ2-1	TGTGCCATCAGTGAGAGGACAGGGTACAATGAGCAGTTCTTC	CAISERTGYNEQFF
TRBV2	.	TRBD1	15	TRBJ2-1	TGTGCCAGCAGAACAGGACAGGGGGCTTTAAGTGAGCAGTTCTTC	CASRTGQGALSEQFF
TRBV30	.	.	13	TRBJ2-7	TGTGCCTGGAGTGTTGCGGAGACCTACGAGCAGTACTTC	CAWSVAETYEQYF
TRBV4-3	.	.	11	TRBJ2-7	TGCGCCAGCAAGCCAAGGGAGGAGCAGTACTTC	CASKPREEQYF
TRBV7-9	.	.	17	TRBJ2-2	TGTGCCAGCAGCCCCAAGAAAGGGGGATTGGGTACCGGGGAGCTGTTTTTT	CASSPKKGGLGTGELFF
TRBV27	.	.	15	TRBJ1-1	TGTGCCAGCAGTTCCCCGGACAATTCATACACTGAAGCTTTCTTT	CASSSPDNSYTEAFF
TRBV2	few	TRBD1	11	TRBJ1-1	TGTGCCAGCAGTCCGGACAGGCAAGCTTTCTTT	CASSPDRQAFF
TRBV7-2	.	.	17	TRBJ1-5	TGTGCCAGCAGCTTAGCTTACGGACACCATAGCAATCAGCCCCAGCATTTT	CASSLAYGHHSNQPQHF
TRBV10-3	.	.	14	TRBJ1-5	TGTGCCATCAGTGAAGGCACGCCCAATCAGCCCCAGCATTTT	CAISEGTPNQPQHF
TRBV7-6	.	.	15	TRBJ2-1	TGTGCCAGCAGCTTAATAGGGGAGAGCTACAATGAGCAGTTCTTC	CASSLIGESYNEQFF
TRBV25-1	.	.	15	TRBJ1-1	TGTGCCAGCAGTGAATGGGGCGCAGTGAACACTGAAGCTTTCTTT	CASSEWGAVNTEAFF
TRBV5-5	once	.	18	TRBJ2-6	TGTGCCAGCAGCCTTGATCCGTTGAAGAACTCTGGGGCCAACGTCCTGACTTTC	CASSLDPLKNSGANVLTF
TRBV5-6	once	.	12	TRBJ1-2	TGTGCCAGCAGCTTGATACTCAGGGACTACACCTTC	CASSLILRDYTF
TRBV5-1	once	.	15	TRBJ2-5	TGCGCCAGCAGGGAGACGGGGTGGGGTGGAGAGACCCAGTACTTC	CASRETGWGGETQYF
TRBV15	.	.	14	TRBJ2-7	TGTGCCACCAGCGAGGGACCTAACTCCTACGAGCAGTACTTC	CATSEGPNSYEQYF
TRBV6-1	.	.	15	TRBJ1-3	TGTGCCAGCAGTCCGGGACACACCTCTGGAAACACCATATATTTT	CASSPGHTSGNTIYF
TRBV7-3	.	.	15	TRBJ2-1	TGTGCCAGCAGCCTTTTGGAGGGGGGACACAATGAGCAGTTCTTC	CASSLLEGGHNEQFF
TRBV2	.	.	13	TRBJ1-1	TGTGCCAGCAGTGAGTCTGGGGGCGAGGAAGCTTTCTTT	CASSESGGEEAFF
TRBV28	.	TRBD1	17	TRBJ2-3	TGTGCCAGCAGTTTGGGGACAGAAGGACCTAGCACAGATACGCAGTATTTT	CASSLGTEGPSTDTQYF
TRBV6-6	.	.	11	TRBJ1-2	TGTGCCAGCAGTTCGGAATATGGCTACACCTTC	CASSSEYGYTF
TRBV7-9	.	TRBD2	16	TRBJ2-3	TGTGCCAGCAGCCATACTAGCGGGGGTCCCCCAGATACGCAGTATTTT	CASSHTSGGPPDTQYF
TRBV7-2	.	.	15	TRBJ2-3	TGTGCCAGCAGCTTAGCAACGGGGAGGACAGATACGCAGTATTTT	CASSLATGRTDTQYF
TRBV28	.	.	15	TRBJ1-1	TGTGCCAGCAGTTTAGGTGGAGGGGCCGACTATGAAGCTTTCTTT	CASSLGGGADYEAFF
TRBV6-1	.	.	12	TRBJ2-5	TGTGCCAGCCGCCCCGGGGGCCCGACCCAGTACTTC	CASRPGGPTQYF
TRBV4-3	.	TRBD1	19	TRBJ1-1	TGCGCCAGCAGCCAAGATAGAGCCTTGGACAGGGGGCTGGCAACTGAAGCTTTCTTT	CASSQDRALDRGLATEAFF
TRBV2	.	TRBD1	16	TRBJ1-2	TGTGCCAGCAGTCGCCGACAACAGGGGGCTGGGGATGGCTACACCTTC	CASSRRQQGAGDGYTF
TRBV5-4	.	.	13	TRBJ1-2	TGTGCCAGCAGCTTGTGGGGGGCAAATGGCTACACCTTC	CASSLWGANGYTF
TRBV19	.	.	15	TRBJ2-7	TGTGCCAGTAGTCCCGGGACAAGGAGCTCCTACGAGCAGTACTTC	CASSPGTRSSYEQYF
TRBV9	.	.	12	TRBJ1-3	TGTGCCAGTTCGGAGAGTGGAAACACCATATATTTT	CASSESGNTIYF
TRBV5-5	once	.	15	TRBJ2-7	TGTGCCAGCAGCTTGGCCAGGGGACCCCCCTACGAGCAGTACTTC	CASSLARGPPYEQYF
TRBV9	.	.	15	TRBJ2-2	TGTGCCAGCAGCCCGGGGGGCCGAGACACCGGGGAGCTGTTTTTT	CASSPGGRDTGELFF
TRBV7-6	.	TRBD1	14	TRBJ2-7	TGTGCCAGCAGCTTACTGACAGGGGCAGGCGAGCAGTACTTC	CASSLLTGAGEQYF
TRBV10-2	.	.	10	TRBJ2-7	TGCGCCAGCGGGGCGGGCGAGCAGTACTTC	CASGAGEQYF
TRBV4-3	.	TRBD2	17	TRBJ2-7	TGCGCCAGCAGCCCGGGACTAGCGGGGGCACTCTCCTACGAGCAGTACTTC	CASSPGLAGALSYEQYF
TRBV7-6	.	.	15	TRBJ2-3	TGTGCCAGCAGCCTTCGACAGCACAGCACAGATACGCAGTATTTT	CASSLRQHSTDTQYF
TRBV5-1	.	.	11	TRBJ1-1	TGCGCCAGCAGCTTCGGCACTGAAGCTTTCTTT	CASSFGTEAFF
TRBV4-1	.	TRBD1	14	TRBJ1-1	TGCGCCAGCAGCCATCGGGACAGCAACACTGAAGCTTTCTTT	CASSHRDSNTEAFF
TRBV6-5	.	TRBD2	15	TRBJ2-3	TGTGCCAGCAGTTACCTCCGCGGGGGGGAGGATACGCAGTATTTT	CASSYLRGGEDTQYF
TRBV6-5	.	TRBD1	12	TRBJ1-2	TGTGCCAGCCATCAGGGGGACTATGGCTACACCTTC	CASHQGDYGYTF
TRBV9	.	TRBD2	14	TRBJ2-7	TGTGCCAGCAGCTCCTGGACTAGCGGCTACGAGCAGTACTTC	CASSSWTSGYEQYF
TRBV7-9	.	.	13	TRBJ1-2	TGTGCCAGCAGCTTATACAGGCCATATGGCTACACCTTC	CASSLYRPYGYTF